The present T cell receptor (beta chain) was sequenced within a study of T-cell reconstitution after alpha-beta-depleted transplantation in children. Researchers prepared the TCRbeta library using unique molecular identifiers, the study reports. From the PCR reads, TCRdb called clonotypes with MiXCR, one entry per CDR3 protein. This sample has over 90,000 distinct CDR3 sequences, with 7.5% to 9% found just once. V lost 3 bases to trimming and J lost 5 bases, with 14 bases between them. Germline V gene sequence: CDR1 DFQATT, CDR2 SNEGSKA (reference sequence). The CDR3 is 15 residues long. This clonotype was counted between two and nine times.

The V and J genes are TRBV20-1 and TRBJ1-6, with D possibly matching TRBD1 (6 bases). The sample was PBMCs, taken before TCRalphabeta/CD19-depleted stem cell transplant. The sequence was collected from a boy between 2 and 10 years old with acute lymphoblastic leukemia, due to receive a stem cell transplant. The CDR3 DNA reads as TGCAGTGCTAGTACTGGGGGCGCAGATAATTCACCCCTCCACTTT. Translation gives CSASTGGADNSPLHF.